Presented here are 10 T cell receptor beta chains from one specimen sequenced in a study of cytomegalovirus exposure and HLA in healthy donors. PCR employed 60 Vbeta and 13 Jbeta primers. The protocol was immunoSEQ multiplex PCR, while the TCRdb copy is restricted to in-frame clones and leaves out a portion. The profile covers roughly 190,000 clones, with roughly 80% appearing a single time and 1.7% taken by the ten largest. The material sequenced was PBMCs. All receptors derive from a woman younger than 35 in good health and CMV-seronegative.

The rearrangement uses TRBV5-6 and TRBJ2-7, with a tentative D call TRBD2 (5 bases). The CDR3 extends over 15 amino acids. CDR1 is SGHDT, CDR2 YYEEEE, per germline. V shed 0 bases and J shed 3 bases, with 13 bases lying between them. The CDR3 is CASSLGPTRNYEQYV. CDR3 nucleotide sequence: TGTGCCAGCAGCTTGGGCCCAACTAGAAACTACGAGCAGTACGTC.

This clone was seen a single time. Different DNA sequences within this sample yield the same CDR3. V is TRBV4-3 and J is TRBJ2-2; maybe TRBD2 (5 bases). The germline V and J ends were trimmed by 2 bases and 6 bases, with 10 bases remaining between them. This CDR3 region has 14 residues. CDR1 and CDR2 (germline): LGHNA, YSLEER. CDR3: CASSQIAGAGELFF. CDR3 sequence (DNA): TGCGCCAGCAGCCAAATCGCGGGTGCCGGGGAGCTGTTTTTT.

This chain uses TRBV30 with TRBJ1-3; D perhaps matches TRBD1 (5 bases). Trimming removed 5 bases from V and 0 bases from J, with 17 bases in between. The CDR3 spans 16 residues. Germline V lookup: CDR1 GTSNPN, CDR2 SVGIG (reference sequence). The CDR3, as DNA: TGTGCCTGGGAAGGGCCGACAGCCAGCTCTGGAAACACCATATATTTT. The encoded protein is CAWEGPTASSGNTIYF.

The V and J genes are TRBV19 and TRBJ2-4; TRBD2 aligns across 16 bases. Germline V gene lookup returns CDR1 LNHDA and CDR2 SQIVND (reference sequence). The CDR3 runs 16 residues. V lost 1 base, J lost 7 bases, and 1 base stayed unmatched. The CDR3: CASSIVGLAGGNIQYF. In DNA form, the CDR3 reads TGTGCCAGTAGTATAGTGGGACTAGCGGGGGGGAACATTCAGTACTTC.

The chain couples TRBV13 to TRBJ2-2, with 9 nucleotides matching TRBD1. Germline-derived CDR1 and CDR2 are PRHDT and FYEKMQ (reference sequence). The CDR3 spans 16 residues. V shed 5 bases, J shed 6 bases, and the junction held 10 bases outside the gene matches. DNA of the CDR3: TGTGCCAGCAGCCGGATAGGACAGGGGTATGCCGGGGAGCTGTTTTTT. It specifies CASSRIGQGYAGELFF.

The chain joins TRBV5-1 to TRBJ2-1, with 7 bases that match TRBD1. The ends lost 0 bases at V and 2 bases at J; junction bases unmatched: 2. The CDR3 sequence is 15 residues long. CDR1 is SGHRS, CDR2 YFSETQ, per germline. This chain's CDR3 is CASSLGQGPYNEQFF. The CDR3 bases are TGCGCCAGCAGCTTGGGACAGGGCCCCTACAATGAGCAGTTCTTC.

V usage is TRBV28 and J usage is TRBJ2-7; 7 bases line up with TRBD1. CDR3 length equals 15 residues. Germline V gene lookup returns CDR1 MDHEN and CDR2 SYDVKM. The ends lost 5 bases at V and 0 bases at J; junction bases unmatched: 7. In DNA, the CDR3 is TGTGCCAGCAGTCCCGCCGGGACAGTCTCCTACGAGCAGTACTTC. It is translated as CASSPAGTVSYEQYF.

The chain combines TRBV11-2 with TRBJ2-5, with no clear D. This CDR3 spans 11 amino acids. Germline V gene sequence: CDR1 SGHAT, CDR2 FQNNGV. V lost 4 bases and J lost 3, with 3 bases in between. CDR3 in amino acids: CASSSEETQYF. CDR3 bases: TGTGCCAGCAGCTCTGAAGAGACCCAGTACTTC.

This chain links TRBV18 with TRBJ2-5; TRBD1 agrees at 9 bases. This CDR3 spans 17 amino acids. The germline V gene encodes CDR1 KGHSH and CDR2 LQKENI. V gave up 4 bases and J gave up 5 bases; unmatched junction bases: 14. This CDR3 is CASSLSRDREALETQYF. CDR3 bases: TGTGCCAGCTCACTATCACGGGACAGGGAGGCTTTGGAGACCCAGTACTTC.

The CDR3 loop reads CSVESPGLDYGYTF. CDR3 coding DNA: TGCAGCGTTGAAAGTCCAGGGTTAGACTATGGCTACACCTTC. V gene TRBV29-1 combines with J gene TRBJ1-2; D might be TRBD1 (5 bases). The germline V gene has CDR1 SQVTM and CDR2 ANQGSEA. V was pared by 2 bases and J by 3 bases, with 13 bases between. The CDR3 contains 14 residues.